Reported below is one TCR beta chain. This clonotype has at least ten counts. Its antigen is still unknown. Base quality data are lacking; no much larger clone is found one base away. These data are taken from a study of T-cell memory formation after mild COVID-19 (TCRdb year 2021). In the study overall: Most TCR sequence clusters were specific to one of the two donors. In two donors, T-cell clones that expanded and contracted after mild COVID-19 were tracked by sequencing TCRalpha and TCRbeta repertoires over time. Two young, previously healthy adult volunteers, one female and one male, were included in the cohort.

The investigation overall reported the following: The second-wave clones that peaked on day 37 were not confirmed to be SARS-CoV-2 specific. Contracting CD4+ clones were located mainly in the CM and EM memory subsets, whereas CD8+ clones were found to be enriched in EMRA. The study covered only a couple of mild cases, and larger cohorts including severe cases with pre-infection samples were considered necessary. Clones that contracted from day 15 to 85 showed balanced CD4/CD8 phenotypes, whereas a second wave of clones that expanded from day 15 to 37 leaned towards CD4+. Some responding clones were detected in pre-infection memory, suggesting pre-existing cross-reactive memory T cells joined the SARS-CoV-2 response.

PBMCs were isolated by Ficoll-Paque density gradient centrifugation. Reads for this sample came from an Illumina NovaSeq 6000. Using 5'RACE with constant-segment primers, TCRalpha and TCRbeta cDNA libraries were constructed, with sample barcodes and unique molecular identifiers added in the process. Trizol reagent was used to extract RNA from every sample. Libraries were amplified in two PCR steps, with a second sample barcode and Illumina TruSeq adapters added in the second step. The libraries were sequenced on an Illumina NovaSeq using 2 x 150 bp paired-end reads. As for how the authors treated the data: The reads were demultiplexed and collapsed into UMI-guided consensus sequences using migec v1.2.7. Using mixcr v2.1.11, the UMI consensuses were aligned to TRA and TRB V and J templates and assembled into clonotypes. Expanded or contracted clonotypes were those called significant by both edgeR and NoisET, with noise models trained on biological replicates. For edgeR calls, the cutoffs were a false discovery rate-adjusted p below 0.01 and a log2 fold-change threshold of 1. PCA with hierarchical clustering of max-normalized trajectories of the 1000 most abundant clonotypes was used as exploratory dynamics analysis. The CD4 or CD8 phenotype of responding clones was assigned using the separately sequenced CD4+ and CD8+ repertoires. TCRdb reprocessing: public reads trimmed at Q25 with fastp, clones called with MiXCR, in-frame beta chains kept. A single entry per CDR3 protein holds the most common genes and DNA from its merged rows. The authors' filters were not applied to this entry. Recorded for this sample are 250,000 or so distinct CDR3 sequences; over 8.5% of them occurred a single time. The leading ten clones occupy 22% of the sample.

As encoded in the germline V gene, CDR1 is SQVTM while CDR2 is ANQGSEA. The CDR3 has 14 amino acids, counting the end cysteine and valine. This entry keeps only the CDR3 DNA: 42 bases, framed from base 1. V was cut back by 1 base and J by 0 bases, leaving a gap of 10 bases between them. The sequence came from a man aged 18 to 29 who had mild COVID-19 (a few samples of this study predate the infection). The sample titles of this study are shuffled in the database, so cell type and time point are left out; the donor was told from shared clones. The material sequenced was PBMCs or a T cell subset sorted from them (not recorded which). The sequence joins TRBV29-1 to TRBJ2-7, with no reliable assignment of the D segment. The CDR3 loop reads CSVEVPLSSYEQYV. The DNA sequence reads TGCAGCGTTGAAGTGCCTCTGAGCTCCTACGAGCAGTACGTC.